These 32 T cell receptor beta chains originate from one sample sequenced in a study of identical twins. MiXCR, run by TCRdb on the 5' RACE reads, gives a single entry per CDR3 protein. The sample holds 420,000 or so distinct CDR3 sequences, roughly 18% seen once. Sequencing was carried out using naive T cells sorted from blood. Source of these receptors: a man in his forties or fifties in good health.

Written as DNA, the CDR3 is TGTGCCATCAGTGAGGTGGGAGGGCCGGGAGATACGCAGTATTTT. It encodes CAISEVGGPGDTQYF. This chain links TRBV10-3 with TRBJ2-3; 7 bases fit TRBD2. Per the germline V gene, CDR1 is ENHRY and CDR2 is SYGVKD. V shed 2 bases and J 5 bases; nucleotides not matched to a gene: 7. The CDR3 consists of 15 residues.

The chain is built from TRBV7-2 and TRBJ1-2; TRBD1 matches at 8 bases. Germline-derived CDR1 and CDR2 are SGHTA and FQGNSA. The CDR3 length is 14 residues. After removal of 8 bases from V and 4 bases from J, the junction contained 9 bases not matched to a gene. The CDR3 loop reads CASGYQGAGYGYTF. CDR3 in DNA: TGTGCCAGCGGATATCAGGGGGCGGGCTATGGCTACACCTTC.

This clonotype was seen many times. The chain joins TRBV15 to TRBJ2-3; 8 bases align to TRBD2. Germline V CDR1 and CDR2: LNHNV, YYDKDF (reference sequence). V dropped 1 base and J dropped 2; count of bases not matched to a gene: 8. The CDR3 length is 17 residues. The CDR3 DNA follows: TGTGCCACCAGCAGAGTCGGCGGGGGGCCCTCCACAGATACGCAGTATTTT. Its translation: CATSRVGGGPSTDTQYF.

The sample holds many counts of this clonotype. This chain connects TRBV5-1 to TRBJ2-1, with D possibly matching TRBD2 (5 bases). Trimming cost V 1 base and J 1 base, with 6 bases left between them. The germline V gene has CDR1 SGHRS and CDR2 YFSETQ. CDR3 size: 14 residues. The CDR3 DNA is TGCGCCAGCAGCTTGTTAGCGTCCTACAATGAGCAGTTCTTC. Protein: CASSLLASYNEQFF.

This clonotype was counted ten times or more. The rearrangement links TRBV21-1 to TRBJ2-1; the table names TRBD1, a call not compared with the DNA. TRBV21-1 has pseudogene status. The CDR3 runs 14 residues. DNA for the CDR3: TGTGCCAGCAGAGACAGGGGGCGATACAATGAGCAGTTCTTC. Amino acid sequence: CASRDRGRYNEQFF.

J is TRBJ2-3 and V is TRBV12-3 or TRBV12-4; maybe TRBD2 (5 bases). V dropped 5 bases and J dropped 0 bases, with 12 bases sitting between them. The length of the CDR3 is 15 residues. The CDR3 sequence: CASSLEGTSTDTQYF. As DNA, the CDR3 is TGTGCCAGCAGTCTCGAGGGCACTAGCACAGATACGCAGTATTTT.

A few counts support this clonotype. The CDR3 DNA reads TGTGCCAGCGCCATGGGAGGGTGGTCCGATGAGCAGTTCTTC. Protein sequence: CASAMGGWSDEQFF. This chain uses TRBV12-3 or TRBV12-4 with TRBJ2-1, with 7 bases that match TRBD2. CDR3 length equals 14 residues. V trimming: 8 bases; J trimming: 8 bases; junction bases outside the gene matches: 12.

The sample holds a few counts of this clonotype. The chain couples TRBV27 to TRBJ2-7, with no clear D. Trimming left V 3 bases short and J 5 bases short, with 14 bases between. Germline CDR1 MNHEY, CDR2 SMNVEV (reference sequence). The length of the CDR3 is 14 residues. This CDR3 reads CASSLKQETDEQYF. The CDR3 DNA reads TGTGCCAGCAGTTTGAAGCAGGAGACCGACGAGCAGTACTTC.

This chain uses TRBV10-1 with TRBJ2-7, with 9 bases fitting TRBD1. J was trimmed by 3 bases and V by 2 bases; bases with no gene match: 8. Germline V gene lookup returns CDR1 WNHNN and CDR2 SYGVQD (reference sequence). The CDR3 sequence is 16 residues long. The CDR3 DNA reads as TGCGCCAGCAGTGAGCGAACAGGGGGCAGGGGCTACGAGCAGTACTTC. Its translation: CASSERTGGRGYEQYF.

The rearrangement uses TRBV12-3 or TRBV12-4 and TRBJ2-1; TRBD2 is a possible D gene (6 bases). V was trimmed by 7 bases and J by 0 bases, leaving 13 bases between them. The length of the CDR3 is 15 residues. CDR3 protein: CASMRRVNSYNEQFF. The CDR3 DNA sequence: TGTGCCAGCATGAGGAGGGTAAACTCCTACAATGAGCAGTTCTTC.

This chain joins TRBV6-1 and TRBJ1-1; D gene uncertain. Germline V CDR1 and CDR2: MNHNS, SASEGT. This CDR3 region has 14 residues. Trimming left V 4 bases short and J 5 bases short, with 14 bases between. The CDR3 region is CASSVQSIGTEAFF. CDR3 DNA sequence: TGTGCCAGCAGTGTTCAGTCTATAGGTACTGAAGCTTTCTTT.

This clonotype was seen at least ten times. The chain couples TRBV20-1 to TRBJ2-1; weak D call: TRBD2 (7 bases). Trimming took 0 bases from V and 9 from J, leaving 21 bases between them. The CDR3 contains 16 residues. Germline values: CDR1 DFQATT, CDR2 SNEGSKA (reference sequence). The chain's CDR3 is CSARDRSGLLTGEQFF. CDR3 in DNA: TGCAGTGCTAGAGATCGTAGCGGGCTACTGACAGGTGAGCAGTTCTTC.

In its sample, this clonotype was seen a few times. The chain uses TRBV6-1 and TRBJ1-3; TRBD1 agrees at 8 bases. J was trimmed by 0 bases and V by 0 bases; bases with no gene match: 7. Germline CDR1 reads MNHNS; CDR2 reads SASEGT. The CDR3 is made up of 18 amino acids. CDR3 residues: CASSEARTGPRSGNTIYF. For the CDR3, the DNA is TGTGCCAGCAGTGAAGCGCGGACAGGGCCACGCTCTGGAAACACCATATATTTT.

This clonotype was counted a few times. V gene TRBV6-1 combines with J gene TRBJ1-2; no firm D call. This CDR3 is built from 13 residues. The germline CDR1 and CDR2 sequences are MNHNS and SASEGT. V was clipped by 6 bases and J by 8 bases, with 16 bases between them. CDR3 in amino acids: CASSNARRWGYTF. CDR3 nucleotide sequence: TGTGCCAGCAGCAATGCTAGAAGGTGGGGCTACACCTTC.

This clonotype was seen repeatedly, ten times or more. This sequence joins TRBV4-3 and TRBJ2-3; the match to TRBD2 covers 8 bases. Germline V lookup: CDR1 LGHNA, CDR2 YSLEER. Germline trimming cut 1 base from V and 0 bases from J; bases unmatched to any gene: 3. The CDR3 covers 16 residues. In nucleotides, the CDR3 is TGCGCCAGCAGCCAAGCTAGCGGGCCAAGCACAGATACGCAGTATTTT. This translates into CASSQASGPSTDTQYF.

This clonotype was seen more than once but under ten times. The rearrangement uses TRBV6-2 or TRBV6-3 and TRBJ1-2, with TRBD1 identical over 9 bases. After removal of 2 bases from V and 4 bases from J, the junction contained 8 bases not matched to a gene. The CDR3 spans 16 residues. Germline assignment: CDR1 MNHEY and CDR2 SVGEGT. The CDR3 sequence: CASSYAQQGAIYGYTF. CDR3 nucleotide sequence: TGTGCCAGCAGTTACGCACAACAGGGGGCGATCTATGGCTACACCTTC.

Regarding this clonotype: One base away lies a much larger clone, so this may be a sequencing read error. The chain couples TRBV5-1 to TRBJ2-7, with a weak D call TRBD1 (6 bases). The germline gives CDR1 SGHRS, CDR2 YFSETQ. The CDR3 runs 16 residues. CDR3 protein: CASSLGTVASTYEEYF. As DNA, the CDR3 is TGCGCCAGCAGCTTGGGGACAGTGGCCTCCACCTACGAGGAGTACTTC.

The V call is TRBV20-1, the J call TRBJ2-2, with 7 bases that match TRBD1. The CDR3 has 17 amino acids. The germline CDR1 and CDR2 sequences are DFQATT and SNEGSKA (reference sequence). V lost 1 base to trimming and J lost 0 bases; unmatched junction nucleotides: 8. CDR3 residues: CSARGGTGTANTGELFF. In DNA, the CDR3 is TGCAGTGCTAGAGGGGGTACCGGGACAGCGAACACCGGGGAGCTGTTTTTT.

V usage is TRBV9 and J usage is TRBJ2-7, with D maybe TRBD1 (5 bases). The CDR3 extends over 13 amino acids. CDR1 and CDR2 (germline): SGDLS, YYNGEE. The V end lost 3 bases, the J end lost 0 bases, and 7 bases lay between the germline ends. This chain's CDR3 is CASSEGYSYEQYF. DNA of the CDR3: TGTGCCAGCAGCGAGGGGTACTCCTACGAGCAGTACTTC.

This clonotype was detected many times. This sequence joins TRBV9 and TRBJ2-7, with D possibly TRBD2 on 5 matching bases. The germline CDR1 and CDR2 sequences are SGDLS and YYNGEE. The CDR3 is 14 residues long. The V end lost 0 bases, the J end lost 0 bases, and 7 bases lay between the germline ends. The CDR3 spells CASSVVGNSYEQYF. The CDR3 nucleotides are TGTGCCAGCAGCGTAGTCGGGAACTCCTACGAGCAGTACTTC.

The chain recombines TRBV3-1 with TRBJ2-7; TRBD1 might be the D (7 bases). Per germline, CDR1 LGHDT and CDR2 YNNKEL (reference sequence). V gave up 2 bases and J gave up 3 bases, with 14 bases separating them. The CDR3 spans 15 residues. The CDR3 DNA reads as TGTGCCAGCAGCCAAAGGACAGGCGGGATCTACGAGCAGTACTTC. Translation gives CASSQRTGGIYEQYF.

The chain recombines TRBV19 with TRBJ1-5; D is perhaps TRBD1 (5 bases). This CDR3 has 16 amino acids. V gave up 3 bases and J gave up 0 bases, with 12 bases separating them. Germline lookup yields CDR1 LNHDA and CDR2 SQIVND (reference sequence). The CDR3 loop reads CASSIIPGASNQPQHF. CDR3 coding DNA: TGTGCCAGTAGTATTATCCCCGGGGCTAGCAATCAGCCCCAGCATTTT. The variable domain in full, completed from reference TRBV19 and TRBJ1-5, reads DGGITQSPKYLFRKEGQNVTLSCEQNLNHDAMYWYRQDPGQGLRLIYYSQIVNDFQKGDIAEGYSVSREKKESFPLTVTSAQKNPTAFYLCASSIIPGASNQPQHFGDGTRLSIL.

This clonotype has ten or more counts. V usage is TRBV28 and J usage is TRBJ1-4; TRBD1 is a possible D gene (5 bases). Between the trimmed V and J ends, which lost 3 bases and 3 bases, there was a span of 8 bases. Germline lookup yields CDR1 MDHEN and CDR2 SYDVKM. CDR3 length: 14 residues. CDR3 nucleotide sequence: TGTGCCAGCAGTTTTAGGGGTGCTAATGAAAAACTGTTTTTT. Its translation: CASSFRGANEKLFF.

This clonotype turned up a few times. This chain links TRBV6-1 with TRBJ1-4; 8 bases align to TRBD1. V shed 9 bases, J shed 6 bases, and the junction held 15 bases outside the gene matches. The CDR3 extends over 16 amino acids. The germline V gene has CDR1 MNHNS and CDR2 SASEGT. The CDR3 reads CASRRDRTRSYEKLFF. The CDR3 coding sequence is TGTGCCAGTCGCCGGGACAGGACCCGGTCGTATGAAAAACTGTTTTTT.

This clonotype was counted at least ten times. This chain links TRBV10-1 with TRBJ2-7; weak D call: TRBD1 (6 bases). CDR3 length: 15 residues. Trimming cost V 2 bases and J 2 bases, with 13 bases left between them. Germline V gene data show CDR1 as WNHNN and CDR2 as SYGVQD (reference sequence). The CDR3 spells CASSEGTGPPYEQYF. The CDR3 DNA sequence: TGCGCCAGCAGTGAGGGAACAGGGCCTCCCTACGAGCAGTACTTC.

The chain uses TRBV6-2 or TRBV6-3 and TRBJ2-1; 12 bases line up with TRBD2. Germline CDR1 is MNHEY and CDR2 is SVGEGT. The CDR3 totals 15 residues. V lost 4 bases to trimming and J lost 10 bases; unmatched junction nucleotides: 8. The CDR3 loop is CASSLGLAGGGEQFF. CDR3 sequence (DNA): TGTGCCAGCAGTTTGGGACTAGCGGGTGGGGGGGAGCAGTTCTTC.

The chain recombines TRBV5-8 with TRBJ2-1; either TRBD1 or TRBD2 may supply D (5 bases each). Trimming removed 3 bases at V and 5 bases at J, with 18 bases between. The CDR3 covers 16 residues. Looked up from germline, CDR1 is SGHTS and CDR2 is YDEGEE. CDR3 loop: CASSSPPGRYNNEQFF. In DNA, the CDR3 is TGTGCCAGCAGCTCCCCACCGGGACGGTATAACAATGAGCAGTTCTTC.

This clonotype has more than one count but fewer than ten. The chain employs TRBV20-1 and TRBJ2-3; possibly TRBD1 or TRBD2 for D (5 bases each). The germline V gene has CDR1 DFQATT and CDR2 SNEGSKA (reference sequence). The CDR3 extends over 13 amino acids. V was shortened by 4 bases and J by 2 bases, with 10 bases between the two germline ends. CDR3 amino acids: CSATGTDTDTQYF. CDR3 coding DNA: TGCAGTGCTACCGGGACCGACACAGATACGCAGTATTTT.

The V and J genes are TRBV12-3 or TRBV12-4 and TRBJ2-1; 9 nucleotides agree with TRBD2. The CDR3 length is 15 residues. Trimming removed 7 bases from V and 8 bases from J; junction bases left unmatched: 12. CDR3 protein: CASIQIAGVHHEQFF. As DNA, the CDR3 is TGTGCCAGCATTCAAATAGCGGGGGTTCACCATGAGCAGTTCTTC.

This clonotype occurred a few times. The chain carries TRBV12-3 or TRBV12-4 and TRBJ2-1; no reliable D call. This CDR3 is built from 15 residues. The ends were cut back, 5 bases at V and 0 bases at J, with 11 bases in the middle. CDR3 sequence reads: CASSGRKSSYNEQFF. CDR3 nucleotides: TGTGCCAGCAGTGGCCGCAAGAGCTCCTACAATGAGCAGTTCTTC.

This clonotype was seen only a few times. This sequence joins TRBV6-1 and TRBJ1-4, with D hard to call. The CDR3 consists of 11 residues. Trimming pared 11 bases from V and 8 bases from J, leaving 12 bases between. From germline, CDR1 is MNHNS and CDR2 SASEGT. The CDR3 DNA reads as TGTGCCCATCGGGGTTCCGAAAAACTGTTTTTT. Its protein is CAHRGSEKLFF.

CDR3 DNA sequence: TGTGCCACCAGCAGAGATCGAAGGACGCAGTATTTT. Protein sequence: CATSRDRRTQYF. The chain combines TRBV15 with TRBJ2-3; D is unresolved. Between the trimmed V and J ends, which lost 0 bases and 9 bases, there was a span of 7 bases. The CDR3 length is 12 residues. Germline CDR1 reads LNHNV; CDR2 reads YYDKDF (reference sequence).